The 24 T cell receptor beta chains below all came from one sample that was sequenced in a study of T cell repertoires in cytomegalovirus infection. TCRdb independently ran MiXCR on the reads; one entry per CDR3 protein. The table lists fewer than 1,000,000 distinct CDR3 sequences, roughly 30% of them singletons, with roughly an eighth in the top ten. These receptors have no identified antigens. Sequencing used cultured CD8+ T cells from PBMCs, obtained from culture after CMV antigen stimulation. Source of these receptors: a human donor in good health (CMV status not recorded). Some clones in this sample may be carry-over from other donors' samples.

V gene TRBV4-2 combines with J gene TRBJ2-5; TRBD2 might be the D (5 bases). Germline CDR1 and CDR2: LGHNA and YNFKEQ. Trimming cost V 1 base and J 1 base, with 13 bases left between them. The CDR3 sequence is 16 residues long. The DNA for the CDR3 is TGTGCCAGCAGCCAAGGAACGCGGGCCCTCCAAGAGACCCAGTACTTC. Translated: CASSQGTRALQETQYF.

The chain is built from TRBV15 and TRBJ2-2; D gene unclear. Germline assignment: CDR1 LNHNV and CDR2 YYDKDF (reference sequence). The germline V and J ends were trimmed by 8 bases and 4 bases, with 11 bases remaining between them. The CDR3 is 13 amino acids. CDR3 in amino acids: CATLNDPTGELFF. The CDR3 nucleotides read TGTGCCACCTTGAATGACCCCACCGGGGAGCTGTTTTTT.

The chain couples TRBV19 to TRBJ1-2, with 11 bases aligning to TRBD1. The CDR3 contains 13 residues. Germline CDR1 LNHDA, CDR2 SQIVND (reference sequence). V lost 9 bases, J lost 3 bases, and 3 bases stayed unmatched. The CDR3 region has the DNA TGTGCCAGCCGGGACAGGGGGTACTATGGCTACACCTTC. Translation gives CASRDRGYYGYTF.

This chain joins TRBV27 and TRBJ1-1, with D perhaps TRBD1 (6 bases). Germline assignment: CDR1 MNHEY and CDR2 SMNVEV (reference sequence). V gave up 3 bases and J gave up 1 base, with 12 bases separating them. There are 15 residues in the CDR3. The CDR3 is CASSFSTGGNTEAFF. In nucleotides, the CDR3 is TGTGCCAGCAGTTTCTCGACAGGAGGGAACACTGAAGCTTTCTTT.

The chain combines TRBV3-1 with TRBJ2-5; no reliable D call. The CDR3 is 14 amino acids. Germline V gene lookup returns CDR1 LGHDT and CDR2 YNNKEL (reference sequence). V was pared by 2 bases and J by 0 bases, with 7 bases between. The CDR3 coding sequence is TGTGCCAGCAGCCAATGGGCGTACCAAGAGACCCAGTACTTC. Its translation is CASSQWAYQETQYF.

This clonotype showed up just a few times. The chain couples TRBV7-9 to TRBJ2-7, with TRBD1 identical over 7 bases. Looked up from germline, CDR1 is SEHNR and CDR2 is FQNEAQ (reference sequence). This CDR3 region has 15 residues. Trimming cost V 4 bases and J 2 bases; bases outside gene matches: 8. The CDR3 DNA sequence: TGTGCCAGCAGCTCCCCCCGGGACAGTGCCTACGAGCAGTACTTC. Translation: CASSSPRDSAYEQYF.

This clonotype was seen just once. This chain joins TRBV4-1 and TRBJ2-1; the D gene is possibly TRBD2 (6 bases). This CDR3 has 15 amino acids. The germline gives CDR1 MGHRA, CDR2 YSYEKL. Deletions cut 5 bases from V and 5 bases from J, with 16 bases between. CDR3 in amino acids: CASSSTTGGNNEQFF. As DNA, the CDR3 is TGCGCCAGCAGCTCGACCACAGGAGGGAACAATGAGCAGTTCTTC.

At least ten counts were recorded for this clonotype. The J gene is TRBJ2-1, the V gene TRBV6-1, with 9 bases matching TRBD2. With 5 bases clipped from V and 5 bases from J, the junction kept 19 bases outside the gene matches. This CDR3 region has 19 residues. Germline values: CDR1 MNHNS, CDR2 SASEGT. DNA for the CDR3: TGTGCCAGCAGTCCCTTAGCGGGGGACGGACTAAAAAGAGACAATGAGCAGTTCTTC. It is translated as CASSPLAGDGLKRDNEQFF.

A few counts support this clonotype. DNA of the CDR3: TGTGCGACAAGGATGCGACTAGCGGGTCCAGATACGCAGTATTTT. Encoded protein: CATRMRLAGPDTQYF. V is TRBV6-2 or TRBV6-3 and J is TRBJ2-3; 10 bases match TRBD2. This CDR3 is built from 15 residues. Germline V lookup: CDR1 MNHEY, CDR2 SVGEGT.

This clonotype turned up a few times. The J gene is TRBJ1-2, the V gene TRBV12-3 or TRBV12-4; D may be TRBD1 (5 bases). This CDR3 is 13 amino acids long. V lost 2 bases to trimming and J lost 4 bases, with 8 bases between them. CDR3: CASSLTQGYGYTF. CDR3 DNA: TGTGCCAGCAGTTTAACCCAGGGCTATGGCTACACCTTC.

The table lists this clonotype with many counts. This chain links TRBV7-6 with TRBJ2-7, with 9 positions matching TRBD1. Trimming took 5 bases from V and 6 from J; bases not matched to a gene: 11. The CDR3 runs to 15 residues. Looked up from germline, CDR1 is SGHVS and CDR2 is FNYEAQ. The CDR3 protein is CASSTPGTGSGEQYF. The CDR3 coding sequence is TGTGCCAGCAGCACACCCGGGACAGGGAGTGGCGAGCAGTACTTC.

This clonotype was counted only a few times. The V call is TRBV20-1, the J call TRBJ2-1, with TRBD2 identical over 12 bases. The CDR3 sequence is 14 residues long. CDR1 is DFQATT and CDR2 is SNEGSKA in the germline V gene (reference sequence). V lost 4 bases to trimming and J lost 11 bases; unmatched junction nucleotides: 9. The DNA of the CDR3 is TGCAGTGCTACCCGACTAGCGGGGGCAACAAAGCAGTTCTTC. Its translation is CSATRLAGATKQFF.

This clonotype showed up many times. J is TRBJ1-1 and V is TRBV27; tentative D call: TRBD1 (5 bases). Germline-derived CDR1 and CDR2 are MNHEY and SMNVEV (reference sequence). This CDR3 spans 14 amino acids. V shed 4 bases and J shed 0 bases, with 9 bases lying between them. The CDR3 DNA follows: TGTGCCAGCAGTTCGGGACTGATGAACACTGAAGCTTTCTTT. Residues: CASSSGLMNTEAFF.

This clonotype was seen only a few times. CDR3 nucleotide sequence: TGTGCCAGCAGTTTCGGTGGGGGAGGGACGACTGAAGCTTTCTTT. Translation gives CASSFGGGGTTEAFF. The chain is built from TRBV6-2 or TRBV6-3 and TRBJ1-1; D is possibly TRBD1 (5 bases). Germline V gene lookup returns CDR1 MNHEY and CDR2 SVGEGT. The CDR3 totals 15 residues. V shed 4 bases and J shed 5 bases, with 17 bases lying between them.

The V and J genes are TRBV28 and TRBJ1-4; 9 positions match TRBD1. J gave up 7 bases and V 0 bases, and 6 bases lay outside the gene matches. Germline loops: CDR1 MDHEN, CDR2 SYDVKM. This CDR3 comprises 16 residues. The CDR3 loop reads CASSLWGQGQGEKLFF. CDR3 sequence (DNA): TGTGCCAGCAGTTTATGGGGACAGGGTCAGGGTGAAAAACTGTTTTTT.

This clonotype has a count of ten or more. J is TRBJ2-7 and V is TRBV12-3 or TRBV12-4; D may correspond to TRBD1 or TRBD2 (5 bases each). Trimming took off 0 bases at V and 2 bases at J, with 11 bases between the two ends. The CDR3 covers 15 residues. For the CDR3, the DNA is TGTGCCAGCAGTTTAGCCCCCGGGACGGCCTACGAGCAGTACTTC. It codes for CASSLAPGTAYEQYF.

This clonotype was seen repeatedly, ten times or more. CDR3 sequence reads: CASTSGGNEQFF. In nucleotides, the CDR3 is TGTGCCAGCACTTCCGGGGGGAATGAGCAGTTCTTC. The chain employs TRBV12-3 or TRBV12-4 and TRBJ2-1, with 7 bases that match TRBD2. V dropped 7 bases and J dropped 7; count of bases not matched to a gene: 4. This CDR3 is built from 12 residues.

This chain joins TRBV7-9 and TRBJ2-2; 9 nucleotides agree with TRBD1. The CDR3 sequence is 15 residues long. The J segment lost 6 bases and the V segment lost 3 bases, leaving 5 bases of the junction unmatched. Germline V gene data show CDR1 as SEHNR and CDR2 as FQNEAQ (reference sequence). The DNA for the CDR3 is TGTGCCAGCAGCTTTGGACAGGGGATCGCCGGGGAGCTGTTTTTT. Protein product: CASSFGQGIAGELFF.

This clonotype was seen only a few times. This chain joins TRBV7-2 and TRBJ1-2; 8 positions match TRBD1. The germline V gene has CDR1 SGHTA and CDR2 FQGNSA. The CDR3 loop spans 15 amino acids. The V and J ends lost 4 bases and 8 bases, in that order; junction bases with no gene match: 12. The CDR3 DNA follows: TGTGCCAGCAGCTCGCTCGGACAGGGTGGGAGGGGCTACACCTTC. As protein: CASSSLGQGGRGYTF. Filled out from reference TRBV7-2 and TRBJ1-2, the complete variable domain reads GAGVSQSPSNKVTEKGKDVELRCDPISGHTALYWYRQSLGQGLEFLIYFQGNSAPDKSGLPSDRFSAERTGGSVSTLTIQRTQQEDSAVYLCASSSLGQGGRGYTFGSGTRLTVV.

This clonotype was counted a few times. The chain is built from TRBV12-3 or TRBV12-4 and TRBJ2-5; D might be TRBD2 (6 bases). The CDR3 is made up of 14 amino acids. The germline V and J ends were trimmed by 6 bases and 8 bases, with 19 bases remaining between them. The DNA of the CDR3 is TGTGCCAGCAGCCATACTAGCTGGGGGGAAACCCAGTACTTC. It specifies CASSHTSWGETQYF.

A few counts support this clonotype. The chain carries TRBV7-9 and TRBJ1-5; D is possibly TRBD1 (6 bases). CDR3 length: 14 residues. Germline CDR1 and CDR2: SEHNR and FQNEAQ (reference sequence). Deletions cut 5 bases from V and 6 bases from J, with 14 bases between. In DNA, the CDR3 is TGTGCCAGCAGCGCGATCCGGGACACTCAGCCCCAGCATTTT. Translating gives CASSAIRDTQPQHF.

The CDR3 sequence: CASSPGGQGNQPQHF. The CDR3 DNA sequence: TGTGCCAGCAGCCCGGGGGGGCAGGGCAATCAGCCCCAGCATTTT. V usage is TRBV7-9 and J usage is TRBJ1-5, with D possibly matching TRBD1 (6 bases). The CDR3 is 15 amino acids. With 5 bases removed from V and 2 bases from J, the gap between germline ends came to 13 bases. Germline V gives CDR1 SEHNR, CDR2 FQNEAQ (reference sequence).

This clonotype was seen a handful of times. The chain employs TRBV6-2 or TRBV6-3 and TRBJ2-7; D remains ambiguous. Trimming pared 0 bases from V and 2 bases from J, leaving 5 bases between. This CDR3 spans 13 amino acids. The V gene's germline CDR1 is MNHEY and CDR2 SVGEGT. The CDR3 protein is CASSYSGTYEQYV. The CDR3 DNA reads TGTGCCAGCAGTTACTCGGGAACCTACGAGCAGTACGTC.

The gene calls are TRBV27 and TRBJ2-7; D gene ambiguous. The CDR3 totals 15 residues. Between the trimmed V and J ends, which lost 2 bases and 5 bases, there was a span of 16 bases. Germline V gene data show CDR1 as MNHEY and CDR2 as SMNVEV (reference sequence). CDR3 sequence reads: CASSLKGRPLDEQYV. DNA for the CDR3: TGTGCCAGCAGTTTAAAAGGCCGGCCGCTCGACGAGCAGTACGTC.